Detailed here is one T cell receptor (beta chain). Its antigen is as yet unknown. The data derive from a study of T cell responses to AZD1222 COVID-19 vaccine. Findings and caveats of the study: Seropositivity was recorded at baseline in only a handful of AZD1222 recipients. Increased Spike-specific TCR breadth and depth were observed after two AZD1222 doses. Reports say nearly half of spike-specific TCRs go after unmutated variant regions. Spike as a whole was targeted by vaccine-associated CD4 TCRs, dominant at 160-218 and 743-854.

Some clones are missing from TCRdb's copy, which holds only in-frame ones; the method was immunoSEQ multiplex PCR. The sample holds roughly 60,000 clones, roughly 84% seen once. This sequence was found in an adult in good health. The sequences come from peripheral blood, collected on day 0 of AZD1222 vaccination.

The CDR3 protein is CASSLDSQGSGNTIYF. CDR3 in DNA: TGTGCCAGCAGCTTAGACTCCCAGGGCTCTGGAAACACCATATATTTT. The gene calls are TRBV11-2 and TRBJ1-3, with D possibly matching TRBD1 (5 bases). This CDR3 is built from 16 residues. Trimming removed 0 bases from V and 0 bases from J, with 9 bases in between. Germline lookup yields CDR1 SGHAT and CDR2 FQNNGV.